This entry lists 13 T cell receptor beta chains sequenced from one sample in a study of neurological immune-mediated disorders (dated by TCRdb to between 2018 and 2021). Libraries were prepared through 5' RACE. These reads were obtained on an Illumina HiSeq 2500. TCRdb trimmed the raw reads at Q25, called clones with MiXCR and kept productive beta chains. Rows with a matching CDR3 protein are joined into one entry that keeps the most common DNA and genes. The sample table holds roughly 100,000 distinct CDR3 sequences, of which 10% to 13% were seen once. The ten most abundant clones make up about 3% of the sample. The time point label of this sample denotes: longitudinal time-point 3. The specimen was PBMCs. These receptors originate from a female donor with HTLV-1-associated myelopathy (HAM/TSP).

This clonotype was found many times. The rearrangement joins TRBV4-1 to TRBJ2-3; D not resolved. The CDR3 totals 15 residues. V was pared by 0 bases and J by 2 bases, with 9 bases between. Germline CDR1 reads MGHRA; CDR2 reads YSYEKL. The DNA for the CDR3 is TGCGCCAGCAGCCAAGAAGCGACTTCCACAGATACGCAGTATTTT. Translating it yields CASSQEATSTDTQYF.

On this clonotype itself: This may be a read error, as it is one base from a much larger clone. The chain carries TRBV5-1 and TRBJ2-1; 8 bases agree with TRBD2. The CDR3 sequence is 14 residues long. Germline V CDR1 and CDR2: SGHRS, YFSETQ. In nucleotides, the CDR3 is TGCTCCAGTGAGAACGGGGGGGCCCGGGATGAGCAGTTCTTC. Protein: CSSENGGARDEQFF.

Ten or more counts support this clonotype. J is TRBJ2-3 and V is TRBV7-9, with 7 bases fitting TRBD1. V trimming: 5 bases; J trimming: 6 bases; junction bases outside the gene matches: 8. CDR1 is SEHNR and CDR2 is FQNEAQ in the germline V gene (reference sequence). The CDR3 runs 14 residues. The CDR3: CASSPWTGRDTQYF. CDR3 nucleotide sequence: TGTGCCAGCAGCCCCTGGACAGGCAGGGATACGCAGTATTTT.

The rearrangement uses TRBV12-3 or TRBV12-4 and TRBJ2-6; 7 bases agree with TRBD2. The CDR3 has 17 residues. The V segment lost 5 bases and the J segment 1 base; nucleotides outside the gene matches: 8. The CDR3 spells CASSPGGTLSGANVLTF. DNA of the CDR3: TGTGCCAGCAGTCCGGGGGGTACATTGTCTGGGGCCAACGTCCTGACTTTC.

The sample holds many counts of this clonotype. J is TRBJ2-7 and V is TRBV28; TRBD1 aligns across 8 bases. Germline values: CDR1 MDHEN, CDR2 SYDVKM. The V and J ends lost 10 bases and 5 bases, in that order; junction bases with no gene match: 16. CDR3 length: 15 residues. CDR3 sequence reads: CATLPLGTGNHEQYF. The DNA for the CDR3 is TGTGCCACCCTCCCCCTCGGGACAGGCAACCACGAGCAGTACTTC.

This chain connects TRBV10-2 to TRBJ1-2, with 10 bases fitting TRBD1. There are 12 residues in the CDR3. The germline V gene has CDR1 WSHSY and CDR2 SAAADI. V was pared by 5 bases and J by 10 bases, with 4 bases of the junction left unmatched. The CDR3 nucleotides are TGCGCCAGCAGTAACGACAGGGGGCTCTACACCTTC. Residues: CASSNDRGLYTF.

This clonotype was found many times. The V and J genes are TRBV28 and TRBJ2-5; 10 bases are shared with TRBD2. The V and J ends lost 3 bases and 2 bases, in that order; junction bases with no gene match: 9. CDR1 MDHEN and CDR2 SYDVKM come from the germline V gene. CDR3 length equals 17 residues. The CDR3 protein is CASSFQRGGGGQETQYF. CDR3 sequence (DNA): TGTGCCAGCAGTTTCCAGCGGGGGGGAGGAGGGCAAGAGACCCAGTACTTC.

Details on this clonotype: In this CDR3 the conserved last residue, phenylalanine or tryptophan, is missing, so a read error is likely. The rearrangement links TRBV13 to TRBJ2-2; D call uncertain. The CDR3 runs to 13 residues. Germline assignment: CDR1 PRHDT and CDR2 FYEKMQ (reference sequence). V lost 5 bases and J lost 5, with 9 bases in between. Here the CDR3 DNA reads TGTGCCAGCAGCCCGGATGGGACCGGGGAGCTGTTTTAT. Residues: CASSPDGTGELFY.

This clonotype was counted ten times or more. The chain couples TRBV5-1 to TRBJ1-2; 11 nucleotides match TRBD1. The germline V gene has CDR1 SGHRS and CDR2 YFSETQ. The V and J ends lost 4 bases and 8 bases, in that order; junction bases with no gene match: 13. This CDR3 has 16 residues. Here the CDR3 reads CASSVNSGTGGDGYTF. CDR3 DNA: TGCGCCAGCAGCGTAAATTCCGGGACAGGGGGGGACGGCTACACCTTC.

This clonotype has just a few counts. This chain links TRBV29-1 with TRBJ1-5, with D tentatively TRBD1 (6 bases). Germline loops: CDR1 SQVTM, CDR2 ANQGSEA. V was clipped by 7 bases and J by 5 bases, with 15 bases between them. This CDR3 is 13 amino acids long. The CDR3 DNA is TGCAGCGCCCCACGGGGGCTTGATCAGCCCCAGCATTTT. Its translation is CSAPRGLDQPQHF. Combining the CDR3 with reference TRBV29-1 and TRBJ1-5 gives the whole variable domain SAVISQKPSRDICQRGTSLTIQCQVDSQVTMMFWYRQQPGQSLTLIATANQGSEATYESGFVIDKFPISRPNLTFSTLTVSNMSPEDSSIYLCSAPRGLDQPQHFGDGTRLSIL.

This clonotype was seen more than once but under ten times. The rearrangement links TRBV18 to TRBJ2-2; a possible D gene is TRBD1 (5 bases). V was trimmed by 3 bases and J by 4 bases, leaving 9 bases between them. The CDR3 extends over 14 amino acids. CDR1 KGHSH and CDR2 LQKENI come from the germline V gene. In DNA form, the CDR3 reads TGTGCCAGCTCACCCAGGGAATCCACCGGGGAGCTGTTTTTT. Its protein product is CASSPRESTGELFF. Full variable domain (outside the CDR3, taken from reference TRBV18 and TRBJ2-2): NAGVMQNPRHLVRRRGQEARLRCSPMKGHSHVYWYRQLPEEGLKFMVYLQKENIIDESGMPKERFSAEFPKEGPSILRIQQVVRGDSAAYFCASSPRESTGELFFGEGSRLTVL.

As to this clonotype: The junction departs from germline at one end; a sequencing error may be responsible. The rearrangement joins TRBV7-2 to TRBJ2-1; 9 positions agree with TRBD2. The CDR3 covers 15 residues. Germline V gene sequence: CDR1 SGHTA, CDR2 FQGNSA. CDR3 residues: CASSPGTSSFNEQFF. The CDR3 DNA sequence: TGTGCCAGCAGCCCCGGGACTAGCTCCTTCAATGAGCAGTTCTTC.

This clonotype came up many times. This chain connects TRBV28 to TRBJ2-7; D perhaps matches TRBD2 (6 bases). Deletions cut 5 bases from V and 1 base from J, with 15 bases between. Germline V gene sequence: CDR1 MDHEN, CDR2 SYDVKM. This CDR3 spans 15 amino acids. CDR3 bases: TGTGCCAGCAGTCCCAAGGAGGGAGCTTCCTACGAGCAGTACTTC. Translated, it gives CASSPKEGASYEQYF. The full variable domain, in which reference TRBV28 and TRBJ2-7 provide the parts outside the CDR3, is DVKVTQSSRYLVKRTGEKVFLECVQDMDHENMFWYRQDPGLGLRLIYFSYDVKMKEKGDIPEGYSVSREKKERFSLILESASTNQTSMYLCASSPKEGASYEQYFGPGTRLTVT.